Here is one T cell receptor (beta chain) with its context. What it binds is unknown. The data were obtained in a study of cytotoxic CD8 clonotypes in ibrutinib-treated CLL. General study findings and limits: Treatment left the uncommon public clonotypes either contracted or stable in frequency. Clonality showed a rise at ibrutinib response that reversed toward baseline at progression.

The assay was immunoSEQ multiplex PCR, and TCRdb's table has in-frame clones only and misses some. Of 20,000 or so clones listed, approximately 81% are singletons. Source: PBMCs, taken before ibrutinib treatment. The TCR sequence derives from a human donor with chronic lymphocytic leukemia.

CDR3 amino acids: CASSPLAWTTEAFF. The CDR3 nucleotides are TGTGCCAGCAGCCCCTTGGCGTGGACCACTGAAGCTTTCTTT. V gene TRBV7-8 combines with J gene TRBJ1-1; D call uncertain. Germline V gene sequence: CDR1 SGHVS, CDR2 FQNEAQ. This CDR3 is 14 amino acids long. Trimming stripped 5 bases from V and 4 bases from J, with 14 bases between.